This T cell receptor (beta chain) is from a study of T cells after yellow fever vaccination (dated by TCRdb to about 2019). At the level of the whole study: The SMART-Seq v4 Ultra Low Input RNA kit was used to prepare libraries from fractions with low cell numbers. Two healthy male donors made up the cohort, one aged 18 to 30 years and the other aged 30 to 40 years. To follow T-cell clones before and after primary and booster YFV17D yellow fever vaccination, bulk TCR alpha and beta repertoires were sequenced over time. Blood was drawn at multiple timepoints before and after primary and secondary immunization, with bulk PBMC replicates and cell subsets isolated. Results and caveats for the whole study, not just this receptor: Most clones expanded after primary vaccination (96% of CD4 and approximately 90% of CD8) were re-detected after the booster, suggesting that broad memory maintenance occurred. The secondary T-cell response was weaker than the primary response but faster, peaking on day 5 instead of day 15. A small fraction of clonotypes appeared in both the CD4 and CD8 compartments, likely as a result of convergent recombination. The study included only two donors, which limits how far the findings can be generalized. Because abundant contaminating clonotypes from the bulk population could be contained in FACS-sorted repertoires, computational filtering was required.

This clonotype showed up many times. Its specific antigen is unknown. Per-base quality was not reported, and no clone a single base away is much larger than it. The CDR3 runs 14 amino acids, cysteine and phenylalanine included. The sequence is cut down to CDR3 DNA, 42 bases in frame from base 1. In the paper's terms, the treatment or condition label means: live attenuated yellow fever vaccine strain. At every blood-draw timepoint, two biological replicates of bulk PBMCs were collected. A standard Ficoll-Paque protocol was used to isolate PBMCs from peripheral blood. TriZol was used to extract RNA from bulk PBMCs, CD4 and CD8 fractions, and dextramer-positive and dextramer-negative fractions. Sequencing instrument: Illumina NovaSeq 6000. TCR cDNA was synthesized by 5'RACE template switching, through which a universal primer site and unique molecular identifiers were introduced. Priming of cDNA synthesis was performed from both the TCR alpha and TCR beta constant segments. Two PCR steps were used to amplify libraries, with sample barcodes and sequencing adapters being added in the second step. Sequencing of libraries was done on Illumina HiSeq 2500 (2x100 bp) or NovaSeq (2x150 bp). The original pipeline was this. MIGEC was used to demultiplex reads and collapse the reads into UMI consensus sequences, and MiXCR was used for V(D)J alignment. Vaccine-responding clonotypes were identified with edgeR using replicate PBMC samples, with FDR below 0.01 and a log2 fold change above 5 up to day 15 being required. CD4 or CD8 identity was assigned to each bulk clonotype according to whether the clonotype was present at higher abundance in the sequenced CD4 repertoire or the sequenced CD8 repertoire. TCRdb itself trimmed the public reads at Q25 with fastp, ran MiXCR and retained productive beta chains. Every distinct CDR3 protein forms one entry, paired with its most common genes and DNA. Clone size and V and J calls follow TCRdb, not the original study. The sample table shows around 310,000 distinct CDR3 sequences, and roughly 3.5% are seen once. Of the sample, roughly a quarter falls within the top ten clones.

The input for sequencing was PBMCs, taken on the day of the yellow fever booster vaccination. The sequence was obtained from a man younger than 30 who received the YFV17D yellow fever vaccine. The rearranged segments are TRBV21-1 and TRBJ1-6. TRBV21-1 is shown as a pseudogene. The bases read TGTGCCAGCACAAGGGACGGCATCAACTCACCCCTCCACTTT. This translates into CASTRDGINSPLHF.